This TCR beta chain is drawn from a study of blood T cell repertoires in COVID-19. The wider study: Samples representing acute and convalescent COVID-19 were sourced from the United States, Italy and Spain. PBMCs, B-cell-depleted T cells, or T cells provided the cDNA or gDNA that made up the material.

Per the study methods: Using reference gene primer amplification, nucleated cell counts were estimated. Sequencing used immunoSEQ multiplex PCR; TCRdb keeps in-frame clones, though not all of them. That table furnishes V, J and clone size, whereas the DNA furnished D and trimming. The sample lists around 100,000 clones, approximately 80% occurring once. The germline CDR1 and CDR2 sequences are SEHNR and FQNEAQ (reference sequence). The CDR3 contains 14 residues. The germline V and J ends were trimmed by 5 bases and 5 bases, with 15 bases remaining between them. Sequencing was done on a sample of peripheral blood. This TCR derives from a human donor in a cohort sampled during active COVID-19. The rearrangement joins TRBV7-9 to TRBJ2-5; D possibly corresponds to TRBD2 (6 bases). The CDR3 bases are TGTGCCAGCAGCCGTTCTGGCGGGGCTGAGACCCAGTACTTC. Translating it yields CASSRSGGAETQYF.